The next 23 T cell receptor beta chains were all read from a single sample in a study of PD-1 blockade in mismatch repair-deficient tumors (dated 2017 in TCRdb). The protocol used for the library was the immunoSEQ multiplex PCR assay. The immuneACCESS repertoire file appears here via TCRdb, limited to in-frame rearrangements. These files lack a portion of the clones; in checked studies, under half of the deficit traces to unresolved V genes, and the cause of the others is not known. The sample data list about 100,000 clones, and approximately 83% of these were observed just once. The ten biggest clones cover around 6.9% of the sample. The specimen was peripheral blood, collected roughly 35 weeks after starting pembrolizumab. The receptor set was obtained from an adult with mismatch repair-deficient cancer.

Concerning this clone itself: This may be a read error, as it is one base from a much larger clone. The rearrangement links TRBV2 to TRBJ1-1; possibly TRBD1 for D (5 bases). V was trimmed by 4 bases and J by 0 bases, leaving 6 bases between them. In germline, CDR1 is SNHLY, CDR2 FYNNEI. The CDR3 has 13 residues. CDR3 nucleotides: TGTGCCAGCAGTGGACAGTTGAACACTGAAGCTTTCTTT. It yields the protein CASSGQLNTEAFF. Full variable domain (missing parts from reference TRBV2 and TRBJ1-1): EPEVTQTPSHQVTQMGQEVILRCVPISNHLYFYWYRQILGQKVEFLVSFYNNEISEKSEIFDDQFSVERPDGSNFTLKIRSTKLEDSAMYFCASSGQLNTEAFFGQGTRLTVV.

The CDR3 region is CASSETRFGQPQHF. The CDR3 DNA reads as TGTGCCAGCAGTGAAACTCGTTTTGGTCAGCCCCAGCATTTT. The chain carries TRBV6-1 and TRBJ1-5, with D unclear. CDR1 MNHNS and CDR2 SASEGT come from the germline V gene. Trimming took off 2 bases at V and 6 bases at J, with 11 bases between the two ends. The CDR3 length is 14 residues.

This clone was seen only a few times. The chain carries TRBV18 and TRBJ2-5; perhaps D is TRBD1 or TRBD2 (5 bases each). Germline values: CDR1 KGHSH, CDR2 LQKENI. This CDR3 is 12 amino acids long. Between the trimmed V and J ends, which lost 0 bases and 7 bases, there was a span of 6 bases. CDR3 DNA sequence: TGTGCCAGCTCACCACCTGGGGGGACCCAGTACTTC. Amino acid sequence: CASSPPGGTQYF.

A note on this clone: The junction shows a germline mismatch at one end, possibly a read error. Additional DNA sequences in this sample encode the identical CDR3. The chain carries TRBV6-5 and TRBJ1-2; D possibly corresponds to TRBD1 (6 bases). CDR3 size: 15 residues. Germline V CDR1 and CDR2: MNHEY, SVGAGI. CDR3 region: CASSYSTGLIGRYTF. DNA of the CDR3: TGTGCCAGTAGTTACTCGACAGGCCTCATAGGGCGCTACACCTTC.

The chain combines TRBV7-9 with TRBJ2-4; D may correspond to TRBD1 or TRBD2 (5 bases each). CDR1 SEHNR and CDR2 FQNEAQ come from the germline V gene (reference sequence). Trimming cost V 0 bases and J 5 bases, with 17 bases left between them. The CDR3 loop spans 17 amino acids. The CDR3, as DNA: TGTGCCAGCAGCTTAGCGCTTGGGACGAAGAGAGAAAACATTCAGTACTTC. This codes for CASSLALGTKRENIQYF.

This chain joins TRBV5-6 and TRBJ2-1; the D gene is possibly TRBD2 (7 bases). V lost 5 bases and J lost 1, with 13 bases in between. Germline V lookup: CDR1 SGHDT, CDR2 YYEEEE. There are 15 residues in the CDR3. The CDR3 DNA reads as TGTGCCAGCAGAAGAGGGGGACTATCCTACAATGAGCAGTTCTTC. Translated, it gives CASRRGGLSYNEQFF.

The V call is TRBV30, the J call TRBJ2-1; D ambiguous. V lost 0 bases and J lost 5, with 2 bases in between. The CDR3 is 11 residues long. CDR1 and CDR2 (germline): GTSNPN, SVGIG (reference sequence). CDR3 amino acids: CAWSVHNEQFF. The CDR3 DNA is TGTGCCTGGAGTGTACACAATGAGCAGTTCTTC.

This chain joins TRBV9 and TRBJ2-3; D remains unclear. The germline CDR1 and CDR2 sequences are SGDLS and YYNGEE. V was clipped by 0 bases and J by 6 bases, with 14 bases between them. The CDR3 runs to 15 residues. CDR3 DNA sequence: TGTGCCAGCAGCGTAGATGTCGCATCTATCGATACGCAGTATTTT. Its protein product is CASSVDVASIDTQYF.

V gene TRBV27 combines with J gene TRBJ2-7; D ambiguous. The CDR3 is 17 amino acids. V lost 3 bases to trimming and J lost 3 bases, with 21 bases between them. Germline lookup yields CDR1 MNHEY and CDR2 SMNVEV (reference sequence). The CDR3 region is CASSLGPGPGRFYEQYF. As DNA, the CDR3 is TGTGCCAGCAGTTTGGGCCCTGGACCAGGACGATTCTACGAGCAGTACTTC.

The chain combines TRBV9 with TRBJ2-1; unclear D gene. Germline V gene sequence: CDR1 SGDLS, CDR2 YYNGEE. CDR3 length equals 14 residues. The V gene lost 4 bases and the J gene lost 6 bases, with 14 bases spanning the gap. The CDR3 region has the DNA TGTGCCAGCAGCACCCGGCCCCTAGGCAATGAGCAGTTCTTC. Its protein product is CASSTRPLGNEQFF.

The V and J genes are TRBV6-5 and TRBJ2-7; TRBD1 agrees at 10 bases. Germline V gene sequence: CDR1 MNHEY, CDR2 SVGAGI. CDR3 size: 15 residues. J was trimmed by 1 base and V by 4 bases; bases with no gene match: 4. CDR3 residues: CASSSPGQGSYEQYF. CDR3 nucleotides: TGTGCCAGCAGTTCGCCGGGACAGGGGTCCTACGAGCAGTACTTC.

J is TRBJ1-1 and V is TRBV6-1; no firm D call. Trimming pared 1 base from V and 0 bases from J, leaving 18 bases between. The germline V gene encodes CDR1 MNHNS and CDR2 SASEGT. The CDR3 has 18 residues. CDR3: CASSEGWGYLFVNTEAFF. The CDR3 bases are TGTGCCAGCAGTGAAGGTTGGGGATACTTGTTTGTGAACACTGAAGCTTTCTTT.

The chain has TRBV6-6 and TRBJ2-1; D not resolved. The V end was cut by 5 bases, the J end by 2 bases, with 13 bases between. The CDR3 length is 15 residues. Germline CDR1 reads MNHNY; CDR2 reads SVGAGI (reference sequence). The CDR3 sequence: CASSPVDPTYNEQFF. The CDR3 coding sequence is TGTGCCAGCAGTCCGGTGGACCCAACCTACAATGAGCAGTTCTTC.

The chain couples TRBV5-4 to TRBJ2-5; TRBD2 matches 11 bases. This CDR3 has 14 residues. The germline gives CDR1 SGHNT, CDR2 YYREEE (reference sequence). The J segment lost 4 bases and the V segment lost 5 bases, leaving 4 bases of the junction unmatched. CDR3 in amino acids: CASSTGTSGETQYF. The CDR3 DNA is TGTGCCAGCAGTACCGGGACTAGCGGAGAGACCCAGTACTTC.

The chain employs TRBV27 and TRBJ2-3, with TRBD2 identical over 7 bases. This CDR3 spans 15 amino acids. With 3 bases clipped from V and 3 bases from J, the junction kept 6 bases outside the gene matches. Germline CDR1 MNHEY, CDR2 SMNVEV (reference sequence). The CDR3 loop reads CASSFAGDKTDTQYF. The CDR3 DNA reads as TGTGCCAGCAGTTTTGCGGGAGACAAGACAGATACGCAGTATTTT.

The chain is built from TRBV29-1 and TRBJ2-7; 10 nucleotides match TRBD1. Germline V gene data show CDR1 as SQVTM and CDR2 as ANQGSEA. Trimming removed 6 bases from V and 4 bases from J; junction bases left unmatched: 6. The CDR3 length is 13 residues. For the CDR3, the DNA is TGCAGCGTCTCACGGACAGGGGGTTACGAGCAGTACTTC. Translation gives CSVSRTGGYEQYF.

V and J are TRBV28 and TRBJ2-5; 7 bases are shared with TRBD1. Trimming took 5 bases from V and 3 from J; bases not matched to a gene: 6. The CDR3 consists of 14 residues. Germline assignment: CDR1 MDHEN and CDR2 SYDVKM. CDR3 in amino acids: CASSGDRVKETQYF. CDR3 nucleotides: TGTGCCAGCAGTGGGGACAGAGTGAAAGAGACCCAGTACTTC.

The chain combines TRBV4-1 with TRBJ2-2; possibly TRBD1 or TRBD2 for D (6 bases each). V was pared by 5 bases and J by 3 bases, with 16 bases between. There are 16 residues in the CDR3. Per germline, CDR1 MGHRA and CDR2 YSYEKL. Here the CDR3 reads CASSSPWGADTGELFF. CDR3 nucleotides: TGCGCCAGCAGCTCCCCCTGGGGGGCCGACACCGGGGAGCTGTTTTTT.

The chain has TRBV6-9 and TRBJ2-7, with TRBD2 matching 10 bases. Germline CDR1 and CDR2: MNHGY and SVAAGI. This CDR3 region has 17 residues. The junction had 14 bases not matched to a gene; V was cut back by 6 bases and J by 3 bases. This CDR3 is CASSHSRGGTSDYEQYF. The CDR3 nucleotides are TGTGCCAGCAGCCACAGTCGGGGTGGGACTAGCGACTACGAGCAGTACTTC.

Details on this clone: The junction differs from germline at one of its ends, possibly a read error. The chain uses TRBV5-1 and TRBJ1-4; D is unclear. The CDR3 totals 15 residues. Germline CDR1 SGHRS, CDR2 YFSETQ. CDR3 in amino acids: CASSLGGSGAEARYF. CDR3 in DNA: TGCGCCAGCAGCTTGGGAGGGTCAGGAGCCGAAGCCCGGTATTTT.

V usage is TRBV19 and J usage is TRBJ2-5; 7 positions agree with TRBD1. The CDR3 has 14 amino acids. Trimming removed 2 bases from V and 5 bases from J; junction bases left unmatched: 5. Germline lookup yields CDR1 LNHDA and CDR2 SQIVND (reference sequence). The CDR3 region is CASSIRTGGETQYF. For the CDR3, the DNA is TGTGCCAGTAGTATAAGGACAGGAGGTGAGACCCAGTACTTC.

This rearrangement joins TRBV7-2 to TRBJ1-4; D is uncertain. V lost 1 base, J lost 8 bases, and 8 bases lay in between. The germline V gene has CDR1 SGHTA and CDR2 FQGNSA. This CDR3 has 13 amino acids. The CDR3 protein is CASSLGRGEKLFF. DNA of the CDR3: TGTGCCAGCAGCTTAGGTCGCGGAGAAAAACTGTTTTTT. Looking up the rest from reference TRBV7-2 and TRBJ1-4 gives the full variable domain: GAGVSQSPSNKVTEKGKDVELRCDPISGHTALYWYRQSLGQGLEFLIYFQGNSAPDKSGLPSDRFSAERTGGSVSTLTIQRTQQEDSAVYLCASSLGRGEKLFFGSGTQLSVL.

The chain has TRBV10-3 and TRBJ2-2, with D maybe TRBD1 (8 bases). V gave up 7 bases and J gave up 5 bases, with 17 bases separating them. Germline CDR1 ENHRY, CDR2 SYGVKD. This CDR3 comprises 15 residues. Written as DNA, the CDR3 is TGTGCCATCAAAAGCGGGACAGGCGAAACCGGGGAGCTGTTTTTT. This translates into CAIKSGTGETGELFF.